The 25 T cell receptor beta chains listed next were all sequenced from one sample in a study of identical twins. TCRdb itself ran the 5' RACE reads through MiXCR, one entry per CDR3 protein. The data show under 500,000 distinct CDR3 sequences, roughly an eighth seen once. The same sample was also studied in work on yellow fever vaccine responses in identical twins.

Sequencing was carried out using CD4+ T cells sorted from blood. The origin of the receptors is a woman aged 18-35 years in good health.

The genes are TRBV7-9 and TRBJ1-2; D may be TRBD1 (6 bases). The CDR3 is made up of 12 amino acids. Trimming cost V 6 bases and J 4 bases, with 9 bases left between them. Per germline, CDR1 SEHNR and CDR2 FQNEAQ (reference sequence). The chain's CDR3 is CASSGQPYGYTF. CDR3 bases: TGTGCCAGCAGTGGACAGCCCTATGGCTACACCTTC.

The DNA for the CDR3 is TGCGCCAGCAGCTCGGACAGGGAGGGGGAAAAACTGTTTTTT. Protein: CASSSDREGEKLFF. The J gene is TRBJ1-4, the V gene TRBV5-1; 8 positions match TRBD1. Looked up from germline, CDR1 is SGHRS and CDR2 is YFSETQ. There are 14 residues in the CDR3. V lost 3 bases to trimming and J lost 8 bases; unmatched junction nucleotides: 6. Full variable domain (remainder filled in from reference TRBV5-1 and TRBJ1-4): KAGVTQTPRYLIKTRGQQVTLSCSPISGHRSVSWYQQTPGQGLQFLFEYFSETQRNKGNFPGRFSGRQFSNSRSEMNVSTLELGDSALYLCASSSDREGEKLFFGSGTQLSVL.

The V call is TRBV5-1, the J call TRBJ2-5, with a weak D call TRBD1 (5 bases). Germline CDR1 SGHRS, CDR2 YFSETQ. CDR3 length: 14 amino acids. Trimming stripped 4 bases from V and 0 bases from J, with 10 bases between. The CDR3 reads CASSVTDYQETQYF. CDR3 coding DNA: TGCGCCAGCAGCGTGACAGACTACCAAGAGACCCAGTACTTC.

The chain uses TRBV9 and TRBJ2-7; D call uncertain. V dropped 0 bases and J dropped 0 bases, with 4 bases sitting between them. This CDR3 is built from 13 residues. Germline V CDR1 and CDR2: SGDLS, YYNGEE. CDR3 nucleotide sequence: TGTGCCAGCAGCGTAGACAACTCCTACGAGCAGTACTTC. Its protein product is CASSVDNSYEQYF.

The sample holds many counts of this clonotype. This chain links TRBV4-2 with TRBJ2-3, with a weak D call TRBD1 (7 bases). There are 16 residues in the CDR3. Between the trimmed V and J ends, which lost 1 base and 0 bases, there was a span of 11 bases. Germline values: CDR1 LGHNA, CDR2 YNFKEQ. The CDR3 reads CASSQVRGTSTDTQYF. CDR3 bases: TGTGCCAGCAGCCAAGTCAGGGGGACTAGCACAGATACGCAGTATTTT.

The chain couples TRBV4-1 to TRBJ2-7; D perhaps matches TRBD1 (6 bases). Germline loops: CDR1 MGHRA, CDR2 YSYEKL. The CDR3 has 17 amino acids. Trimming stripped 1 base from V and 2 bases from J, with 18 bases between. CDR3 amino acids: CASSQGRQGHLTYEQYF. The DNA for the CDR3 is TGCGCCAGCAGCCAAGGGAGGCAGGGACACCTTACCTACGAGCAGTACTTC.

The V and J genes are TRBV11-2 and TRBJ2-3; D gene uncertain. CDR1 SGHAT and CDR2 FQNNGV come from the germline V gene. The CDR3 has 15 residues. V was clipped by 2 bases and J by 1 base, with 10 bases between them. CDR3 amino acids: CASSLSSLGTDTQYF. The CDR3 DNA follows: TGTGCCAGCAGCTTATCATCCCTGGGCACAGATACGCAGTATTTT.

The table lists this clonotype with a few counts. The germline gene is not matched at one end of the junction; a read error may be the cause. CDR3 DNA sequence: TGTGCCAGCGCCCCAATCGGGGCGGGCGGGGGTGGCTACACTTTC. This gives the protein CASAPIGAGGGGYTF. This chain connects TRBV25-1 to TRBJ1-2; possible D gene TRBD1, 5 bases. The V gene's germline CDR1 is MGHDK and CDR2 SYGVNS. The CDR3 has 15 residues.

The chain carries TRBV10-1 and TRBJ2-5; TRBD1 is a possible D gene (6 bases). The V gene's germline CDR1 is WNHNN and CDR2 SYGVQD (reference sequence). V lost 3 bases, J lost 5 bases, and 16 bases lay in between. CDR3 size: 15 residues. The CDR3: CASSELEQGRETQYF. CDR3 DNA sequence: TGCGCCAGCAGTGAACTGGAACAGGGTAGGGAGACCCAGTACTTC.

This clonotype came up a few times. The chain combines TRBV5-1 with TRBJ2-7; TRBD1 matches at 7 bases. Trimming at V came to 2 bases and at J to 2 bases, leaving 10 bases not matched to a gene. CDR1 and CDR2 (germline): SGHRS, YFSETQ. The CDR3 covers 16 residues. CDR3 sequence: CASSLRRQGEAYEQYF. CDR3 DNA sequence: TGCGCCAGCAGCTTACGCCGGCAGGGGGAAGCCTACGAGCAGTACTTC.

The gene calls are TRBV6-1 and TRBJ2-7; 10 nucleotides line up with TRBD1. After removal of 6 bases from V and 3 bases from J, the junction contained 5 bases not matched to a gene. The length of the CDR3 is 14 residues. From germline, CDR1 is MNHNS and CDR2 SASEGT. This CDR3 reads CASRLGQGVYEQYF. CDR3 coding DNA: TGTGCCAGCAGGCTAGGACAGGGGGTCTACGAGCAGTACTTC.

The chain combines TRBV12-3 or TRBV12-4 with TRBJ1-4; weak D call: TRBD1 (6 bases). V was shortened by 3 bases and J by 3 bases, with 11 bases between the two germline ends. The CDR3 is made up of 15 amino acids. The CDR3 DNA reads as TGTGCCAGCAGTTTCGGGGGCAGCCCTAATGAAAAACTGTTTTTT. Translating it yields CASSFGGSPNEKLFF.

DNA of the CDR3: TGTGCCAGCAGTTTAGAATTACAGGGGGAAAGCAATCAGCCCCAGCATTTT. Protein sequence: CASSLELQGESNQPQHF. This chain uses TRBV12-3 or TRBV12-4 with TRBJ1-5, with TRBD1 identical over 8 bases. CDR3 size: 17 residues. J lost 1 base, V lost 1 base, and 6 bases had no gene match.

This chain links TRBV6-2 or TRBV6-3 with TRBJ2-5; D gene ambiguous. The germline CDR1 and CDR2 sequences are MNHEY and SVGEGT. The CDR3 has 12 amino acids. Trimming shortened V by 2 bases and J by 3 bases, and 4 bases separated the two germline ends. The CDR3 loop is CASSYRKETQYF. The CDR3 DNA sequence: TGTGCCAGCAGTTACCGGAAAGAGACCCAGTACTTC.

This clonotype has only a few counts. This chain connects TRBV30 to TRBJ2-3, with 10 bases fitting TRBD2. Losses at the gene ends were 1 base for V and 6 bases for J; bases not matched to a gene: 7. The CDR3 loop spans 15 amino acids. Germline V gene lookup returns CDR1 GTSNPN and CDR2 SVGIG (reference sequence). CDR3 DNA: TGTGCCTGGAGTGCCCAACTAGCGGGGACCGATACGCAGTATTTT. Protein product: CAWSAQLAGTDTQYF.

The J gene is TRBJ2-5, the V gene TRBV20-1; D may be TRBD1 or TRBD2 (5 bases each). V was shortened by 4 bases and J by 5 bases, with 11 bases between the two germline ends. The CDR3 extends over 12 amino acids. Germline loops: CDR1 DFQATT, CDR2 SNEGSKA (reference sequence). The CDR3: CSATIEGETQYF. The CDR3 region has the DNA TGCAGTGCTACCATCGAGGGGGAGACCCAGTACTTC.

This clonotype was recorded a few times. The J gene is TRBJ2-7, the V gene TRBV12-3 or TRBV12-4; D is uncertain. The CDR3 covers 12 residues. V lost 7 bases and J 1 base, leaving 8 bases between the germline ends. The DNA of the CDR3 is TGTGCCAGCAAGGCAGAATCCTACGAGCAGTACTTC. This encodes CASKAESYEQYF.

This clonotype was seen many times. The chain has TRBV29-1 and TRBJ2-7, with no clear D. The germline CDR1 and CDR2 sequences are SQVTM and ANQGSEA. V lost 2 bases and J lost 4, with 6 bases in between. The CDR3 length is 11 residues. The chain's CDR3 is CSVELTYEQYF. The CDR3 region has the DNA TGCAGCGTTGAACTCACTTACGAGCAGTACTTC.

This clonotype has a handful of counts. This sequence joins TRBV3-1 and TRBJ1-1, with D uncertain. The CDR3 runs 14 residues. The germline V and J ends were trimmed by 2 bases and 1 base, with 8 bases remaining between them. The germline CDR1 and CDR2 sequences are LGHDT and YNNKEL (reference sequence). The CDR3 DNA is TGTGCCAGCAGCCAACTCGCGGGGAACACTGAAGCTTTCTTT. This encodes CASSQLAGNTEAFF.

This clonotype was picked up a small number of times. The rearrangement joins TRBV24-1 to TRBJ2-7; the D gene could be TRBD1 or TRBD2 (5 bases each). Germline V lookup: CDR1 KGHDR, CDR2 SFDVKD. The ends were cut back, 4 bases at V and 5 bases at J, with 20 bases in the middle. This CDR3 region has 16 residues. Here the CDR3 DNA reads TGTGCCACCAGTGACCGAACCGGGACGGGTCGTGACGAGCAGTACTTC. It yields the protein CATSDRTGTGRDEQYF.

The V gene is TRBV12-3 or TRBV12-4, the J gene TRBJ2-7; the D gene is possibly TRBD1 (6 bases). The CDR3 is made up of 14 amino acids. V was clipped by 2 bases and J by 2 bases, with 10 bases between them. The CDR3 loop reads CASSLRGHTYEQYF. CDR3 DNA sequence: TGTGCCAGCAGTTTACGGGGACACACCTACGAGCAGTACTTC.

This clonotype was seen ten or more times. The chain recombines TRBV5-1 with TRBJ2-1; a possible D gene is TRBD2 (6 bases). This CDR3 spans 16 amino acids. Germline-derived CDR1 and CDR2 are SGHRS and YFSETQ. Trimming pared 4 bases from V and 2 bases from J, leaving 16 bases between. CDR3 in amino acids: CASSLDGGWTYNEQFF. The CDR3 DNA sequence: TGCGCCAGCAGCCTGGATGGGGGGTGGACCTACAATGAGCAGTTCTTC. The full variable domain, rest sourced from reference TRBV5-1 and TRBJ2-1, is KAGVTQTPRYLIKTRGQQVTLSCSPISGHRSVSWYQQTPGQGLQFLFEYFSETQRNKGNFPGRFSGRQFSNSRSEMNVSTLELGDSALYLCASSLDGGWTYNEQFFGPGTRLTVL.

J is TRBJ2-2 and V is TRBV6-1; the D gene is possibly TRBD1 (6 bases). Trimming cost V 6 bases and J 2 bases, with 10 bases left between them. In germline, CDR1 is MNHNS, CDR2 SASEGT. The CDR3 contains 14 residues. DNA for the CDR3: TGTGCCAGCAGGGACAGACTTAACACCGGGGAGCTGTTTTTT. Residues: CASRDRLNTGELFF.

In this sample, this clonotype turned up a few times. V and J are TRBV4-2 and TRBJ2-7, with D hard to call. Trimming pared 0 bases from V and 3 bases from J, leaving 12 bases between. The CDR3 is 15 amino acids. Germline V gene lookup returns CDR1 LGHNA and CDR2 YNFKEQ. The chain's CDR3 is CASSQELLQSYEQYF. As DNA, the CDR3 is TGTGCCAGCAGCCAAGAGCTTTTACAGAGCTACGAGCAGTACTTC.

This clonotype occurred many times. The chain has TRBV12-3 or TRBV12-4 and TRBJ1-5; D ambiguous. CDR3 length: 14 amino acids. V was clipped by 5 bases and J by 0 bases, with 8 bases between them. Written as DNA, the CDR3 is TGTGCCAGCAGTCAGTCTCGTAGCAATCAGCCCCAGCATTTT. This encodes CASSQSRSNQPQHF.